The sequence of this TCR beta chain was determined in a study of CXCR3-negative and CXCR3-positive naive CD8 T cells. Study results and caveats: Each naive subset displayed comparably high diversity, whereas memory CD8+ cells displayed much lower diversity. In CXCR3-positive naive cells, the TRB CDR3s were more hydrophobic than in CXCR3-negative naive cells.

On this clonotype itself: No antigen is known for it.

Naive CD8+ T cells displayed a CD45RO-CCR7+CD27+CD95- phenotype. Each TRB cDNA library was prepared by 5' RACE (with UMI labels). TCRdb derives one entry per CDR3 protein from the 5' RACE reads, leaving out DNA. The listing records around 88,000 distinct CDR3 sequences. This TCR derives from a human donor in good health. Some clones in this sample may be carry-over from other donors' samples. The sample was naive CXCR3+ CD8+ T cells from blood. Subset given: CD45RO-CCR7+CD27+CD95- naive CD8+ T cells expressing CXCR3 (TNR3+).

CDR3 sequence: CSVEDREGSYNEQFF. This chain uses TRBV29-1 with TRBJ2-1; TCRdb gives TRBD1 as the D gene, but with no DNA this cannot be confirmed. This CDR3 has 15 residues. Germline V CDR1 and CDR2: SQVTM, ANQGSEA.